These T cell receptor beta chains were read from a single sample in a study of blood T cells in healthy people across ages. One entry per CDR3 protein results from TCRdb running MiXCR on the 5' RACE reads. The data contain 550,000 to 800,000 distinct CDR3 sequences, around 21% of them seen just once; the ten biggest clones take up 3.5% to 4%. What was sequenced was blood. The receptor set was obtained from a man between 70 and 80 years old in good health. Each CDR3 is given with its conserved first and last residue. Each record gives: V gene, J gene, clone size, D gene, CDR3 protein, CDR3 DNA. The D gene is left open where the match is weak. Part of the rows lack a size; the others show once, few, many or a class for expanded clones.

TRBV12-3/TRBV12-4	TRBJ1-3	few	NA	CASSLRASGNTIYF	TGTGCCAGCAGTTTACGAGCGTCCGGAAACACCATATATTTT
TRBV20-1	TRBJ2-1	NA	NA	CSARAVADEQFF	TGCAGTGCTAGAGCGGTAGCCGATGAGCAGTTCTTC
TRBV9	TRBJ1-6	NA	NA	CASSTGPKNSPLHF	TGTGCCAGCAGCACCGGACCTAAGAATTCACCCCTCCACTTT
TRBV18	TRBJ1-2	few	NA	CASSLQGPQSNYGYTF	TGTGCCAGCTCATTGCAGGGGCCTCAATCTAACTATGGCTACACCTTC
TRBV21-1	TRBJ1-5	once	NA	CASSKKSLKPKQGVGQPQHF	TGTGCCAGCAGCAAAAAATCCCTAAAGCCTAAACAGGGCGTCGGACAGCCCCAGCATTTT
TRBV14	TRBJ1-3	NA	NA	CASSQRGLFSGNTIYF	TGTGCCAGCAGCCAGAGGGGTTTATTCTCTGGAAACACCATATATTTT
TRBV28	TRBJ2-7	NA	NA	CASSLYGLYEQYF	TGTGCCAGCAGTTTATACGGACTCTACGAGCAGTACTTC
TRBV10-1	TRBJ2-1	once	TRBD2	CASSASGQAGLAGFYNEQFF	TGCGCCAGCAGTGCCTCCGGACAGGCTGGACTAGCGGGGTTCTACAATGAGCAGTTCTTC
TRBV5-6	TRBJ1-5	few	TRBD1	CASSFRQGGDSNQPQHF	TGTGCCAGCAGCTTCAGACAGGGCGGGGATAGCAATCAGCCCCAGCATTTT
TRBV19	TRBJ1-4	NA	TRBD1	CASKVVSQGGEKLFF	TGTGCCAGTAAGGTGGTGAGCCAGGGGGGTGAAAAACTGTTTTTT
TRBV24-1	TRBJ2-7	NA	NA	CATSGPTYEQYF	TGTGCCACCAGTGGACCCACCTACGAGCAGTACTTC
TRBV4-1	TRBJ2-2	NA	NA	CASSQVGAGNRITGELFF	TGCGCCAGCAGCCAAGTAGGGGCGGGGAACCGGATCACCGGGGAGCTGTTTTTT
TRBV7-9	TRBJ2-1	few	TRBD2	CASSFQGGRGGNEQFF	TGTGCCAGCAGCTTCCAGGGCGGGAGAGGAGGCAATGAGCAGTTCTTC
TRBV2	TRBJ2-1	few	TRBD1	CASRDRDDEQFF	TGTGCCAGCAGAGACAGGGACGATGAGCAGTTCTTC
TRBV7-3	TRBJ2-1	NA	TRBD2	CASSLTASGLNEQFF	TGTGCCAGCAGCTTAACGGCTAGCGGGTTGAATGAGCAGTTCTTC